The TCR beta chain described here comes from a study of blood T cell repertoires in COVID-19. Per the original methods: Amplified reference gene primers provided the basis for estimating nucleated cell counts. The method was immunoSEQ multiplex PCR; TCRdb's version includes in-frame clones alone and lacks a portion of them. V, J and clone size reflect that table, while D and trimming were determined from the DNA. The repertoire holds just over 150,000 clones, with over 75% as singletons. Two negative PCRs, clearance, or symptom resolution characterized the recovered Cohort 3 donors. Germline CDR1 SNHLY, CDR2 FYNNEI. Trimming left V 4 bases short and J 0 bases short, with 17 bases between. CDR3 length equals 17 residues.

This TCR was sampled from a woman aged 50 to 60 who had recovered from COVID-19. This chain links TRBV2 with TRBJ2-3, with a tentative D call TRBD1 (5 bases). The sequenced sample consisted of PBMCs or T cells enriched from blood (not recorded which). CDR3 amino acids: CASSGPPQGRSTDTQYF. As DNA, the CDR3 is TGTGCCAGCAGTGGACCCCCTCAGGGTAGGAGCACAGATACGCAGTATTTT. Based on the CDR3 plus reference TRBV2 and TRBJ2-3, the full variable domain is EPEVTQTPSHQVTQMGQEVILRCVPISNHLYFYWYRQILGQKVEFLVSFYNNEISEKSEIFDDQFSVERPDGSNFTLKIRSTKLEDSAMYFCASSGPPQGRSTDTQYFGPGTRLTVL.